This TCR beta chain was observed in a study of CD8 T cells in cerebrospinal fluid in Alzheimer's disease. Study overall: Clonal expansion of CSF T cells was measured with plate-based and droplet-based single-cell sequencing.

Germline loops: CDR1 LNHDA, CDR2 SQIVND (reference sequence). CDR3 length: 12 residues. This clonotype is labeled medium-sized (0.01 to 0.1%) based on frequency. For droplet-based sequencing, live CSF cells were sorted using a live/dead marker. Profiling of CSF cells used 10X single-cell V(D)J plus 5' expression. Reprocessing the 10x single-cell sequencing reads, TCRdb reports a single entry for every CDR3 protein and omits DNA. This table holds about 340 distinct CDR3 sequences. Sequences were obtained from cerebrospinal fluid. The rearrangement links TRBV19 to TRBJ2-7. The source is a human donor with mild cognitive impairment. CDR3 in amino acids: CASSIKSYEQYF.